Each of the 19 T cell receptor beta chains below was sequenced from the same sample in a study of beta chain features in type 1 diabetes. The whole isolated RNA underwent reverse transcription, so sequencing captured expressed TCRB transcripts. TCRdb's copy holds only in-frame clones and misses some; the assay was immunoSEQ multiplex PCR. The sample includes around 140,000 clones, less than 10% of them seen just once. Material for sequencing was central memory CD4+ T cells from blood. These receptors originate from a woman aged 40 to 50 in good health.

This clone has only a few counts. The genes are TRBV19 and TRBJ1-4, with a weak D call TRBD1 (6 bases). The CDR3 sequence is 13 residues long. The germline V gene has CDR1 LNHDA and CDR2 SQIVND (reference sequence). V was pared by 7 bases and J by 8 bases, with 14 bases between. The CDR3 here is CASKVQGGEKLFF. Written as DNA, the CDR3 is TGTGCCAGTAAGGTACAGGGCGGGGAAAAACTGTTTTTT.

The genes are TRBV7-2 and TRBJ2-4; 9 positions agree with TRBD1. Germline values: CDR1 SGHTA, CDR2 FQGNSA. J was trimmed by 7 bases and V by 1 base; bases with no gene match: 5. CDR3 size: 15 residues. The CDR3 here is CASSLGGTGYNIQYF. The CDR3 DNA reads TGTGCCAGCAGCTTAGGGGGGACAGGGTACAACATTCAGTACTTC.

This clone came up a few times. The gene calls are TRBV18 and TRBJ1-6; D remains ambiguous. V lost 3 bases to trimming and J lost 0 bases, with 9 bases between them. Germline V gene lookup returns CDR1 KGHSH and CDR2 LQKENI. The CDR3 contains 16 residues. The DNA for the CDR3 is TGTGCCAGCTCACCGTTTTCCAACTCCTATAATTCACCCCTCCACTTT. It translates to CASSPFSNSYNSPLHF.

This chain links TRBV6-5 with TRBJ2-7, with D perhaps matching TRBD1 (6 bases). Germline V CDR1 and CDR2: MNHEY, SVGAGI. This CDR3 region has 13 residues. The V and J ends lost 0 bases and 7 bases respectively, with 10 bases between them. Here the CDR3 DNA reads TGTGCCAGCAGTTACTCGACAGGAAGGGAGCAGTACTTC. This gives the protein CASSYSTGREQYF.

This clone was counted between two and nine times. The CDR3 nucleotides read TGTGCCAGCAGCGTCAGAAAAGGACAGGGTGACTCTGGAAACACCATATATTTT. This sequence encodes CASSVRKGQGDSGNTIYF. The gene calls are TRBV9 and TRBJ1-3; 8 bases are a match to TRBD1. The germline V gene has CDR1 SGDLS and CDR2 YYNGEE. V shed 2 bases, J shed 0 bases, and the junction held 10 bases outside the gene matches. This CDR3 spans 18 amino acids.

This clone was picked up a small number of times. The rearrangement links TRBV6-4 to TRBJ1-5, with 7 bases matching TRBD1. Germline CDR1 reads MRHNA; CDR2 reads SNTAGT. V dropped 4 bases and J dropped 7; count of bases not matched to a gene: 4. The CDR3 loop spans 13 amino acids. CDR3 amino acids: CASSVDRDQPQHF. The CDR3 DNA sequence: TGTGCCAGCAGTGTAGACAGGGACCAGCCCCAGCATTTT.

By proportion, this clone is medium-sized. This chain uses TRBV2 with TRBJ1-4; the D is unclear. The CDR3 sequence is 14 residues long. V gave up 10 bases and J gave up 8 bases, with 20 bases separating them. Per germline, CDR1 SNHLY and CDR2 FYNNEI. CDR3 loop: CATSGGRLGEKLFF. DNA for the CDR3: TGTGCCACCAGCGGAGGGAGGTTAGGAGAAAAACTGTTTTTT. Supplemented by reference TRBV2 and TRBJ1-4, the full variable domain reads EPEVTQTPSHQVTQMGQEVILRCVPISNHLYFYWYRQILGQKVEFLVSFYNNEISEKSEIFDDQFSVERPDGSNFTLKIRSTKLEDSAMYFCATSGGRLGEKLFFGSGTQLSVL.

This clone was counted a few times. The junction and the germline gene differ at one end; a read error may be behind it. The chain couples TRBV7-7 to TRBJ2-7; 8 nucleotides match TRBD1. The CDR3 has 15 amino acids. Germline values: CDR1 SSHAT, CDR2 FNYEAQ (reference sequence). The CDR3 bases are TGTGCTAGCAGCTATGGGACAGGCCGGAATTACGAGCAGTACTTC. It specifies CASSYGTGRNYEQYF. Complete variable domain (other parts from reference TRBV7-7 and TRBJ2-7): GAGVSQSPRYKVTKRGQDVTLRCDPISSHATLYWYQQALGQGPEFLTYFNYEAQPDKSGLPSDRFSAERPEGSISTLTIQRTEQRDSAMYRCASSYGTGRNYEQYFGPGTRLTVT.

This clone turned up a few times. The chain recombines TRBV4-1 with TRBJ2-5; 7 bases match TRBD1. CDR1 is MGHRA and CDR2 is YSYEKL in the germline V gene. The J segment lost 7 bases and the V segment lost 3 bases, leaving 11 bases of the junction unmatched. The CDR3 has 15 amino acids. The CDR3 region is CASSQGGTAQGTQYF. Here the CDR3 DNA reads TGCGCCAGCAGCCAGGGTGGGACAGCCCAGGGGACCCAGTACTTC.

The chain is built from TRBV6-1 and TRBJ2-3; 8 bases fit TRBD2. This CDR3 is 14 amino acids long. Per germline, CDR1 MNHNS and CDR2 SASEGT. Unmatched junction bases numbered 6, after V lost 8 bases and J lost 2 bases. This CDR3 reads CASLVGGATDTQYF. CDR3 DNA sequence: TGTGCCAGCTTGGTCGGGGGGGCCACAGATACGCAGTATTTT.

The chain has TRBV25-1 and TRBJ1-1; no firm D call. There are 13 residues in the CDR3. Germline assignment: CDR1 MGHDK and CDR2 SYGVNS. With 3 bases removed from V and 5 bases from J, the gap between germline ends came to 10 bases. CDR3 loop: CASSESGGTEAFF. As DNA, the CDR3 is TGTGCCAGCAGTGAGTCTGGAGGGACTGAAGCTTTCTTT.

The chain joins TRBV5-1 to TRBJ1-2; the match to TRBD1 covers 8 bases. Trimming at V came to 0 bases and at J to 5 bases, leaving 3 bases not matched to a gene. This CDR3 contains 14 residues. CDR1 SGHRS and CDR2 YFSETQ come from the germline V gene. The CDR3 sequence: CASSLDRGYYGYTF. CDR3 nucleotide sequence: TGCGCCAGCAGCTTGGACAGGGGGTATTATGGCTACACCTTC. The full variable domain, with the rest looked up from reference TRBV5-1 and TRBJ1-2, is KAGVTQTPRYLIKTRGQQVTLSCSPISGHRSVSWYQQTPGQGLQFLFEYFSETQRNKGNFPGRFSGRQFSNSRSEMNVSTLELGDSALYLCASSLDRGYYGYTFGSGTRLTVV.

Many counts were recorded for this clone. CDR3 region: CASSLTTGEQYF. CDR3 sequence (DNA): TGTGCCAGCAGCCTGACGACTGGGGAGCAGTACTTC. V usage is TRBV9 and J usage is TRBJ2-7; D call uncertain. V lost 4 bases and J 7 bases, leaving 12 bases between the germline ends. The CDR3 is made up of 12 amino acids. Per the germline V gene, CDR1 is SGDLS and CDR2 is YYNGEE.

The CDR3 DNA reads as TGTGCCAGCAGCTTAGGCTACAGAAGTCAAGAGACCCAGTACTTC. Protein product: CASSLGYRSQETQYF. The chain carries TRBV7-8 and TRBJ2-5; D not resolved. CDR1 is SGHVS, CDR2 FQNEAQ, per germline. The CDR3 totals 15 residues. Trimming cost V 1 base and J 2 bases, with 11 bases left between them.

This clone appeared a few times. The J gene is TRBJ1-1, the V gene TRBV19, with 7 nucleotides matching TRBD1. The CDR3 is 15 residues long. Unmatched junction bases numbered 7, after V lost 5 bases and J lost 1 base. Germline loops: CDR1 LNHDA, CDR2 SQIVND (reference sequence). CDR3 in DNA: TGTGCCAGTAGTGACAGGGTTGTGGGGAACACTGAAGCTTTCTTT. Protein product: CASSDRVVGNTEAFF.

Only a few counts were recorded for this clone. The chain links TRBV2 to TRBJ2-4; 7 bases fit TRBD1. This CDR3 is built from 19 residues. CDR1 and CDR2 (germline): SNHLY, FYNNEI. The ends lost 3 bases at V and 3 bases at J; junction bases unmatched: 17. The CDR3 sequence: CASSDQATPQGHLKNIQYF. CDR3 bases: TGTGCCAGCAGTGATCAGGCCACCCCACAGGGGCATCTCAAAAACATTCAGTACTTC.

The V gene is TRBV10-3, the J gene TRBJ1-1; TRBD1 is a possible D gene (6 bases). The germline gives CDR1 ENHRY, CDR2 SYGVKD. The CDR3 length is 14 residues. With 2 bases removed from V and 6 bases from J, the gap between germline ends came to 13 bases. CDR3 region: CAISEEGGRAEAFF. As DNA, the CDR3 is TGTGCCATCAGTGAGGAAGGGGGACGCGCTGAAGCTTTCTTT.

Ten or more counts support this clone. The chain has TRBV9 and TRBJ2-3; tentatively, D is TRBD2 (5 bases). Germline V gene lookup returns CDR1 SGDLS and CDR2 YYNGEE. Trimming left V 6 bases short and J 9 bases short, with 11 bases between. The CDR3 runs 11 residues. The CDR3 DNA reads as TGTGCCAGCACCTCAGCGGAAACGCAGTATTTT. Amino acids: CASTSAETQYF.

This clone was observed many times. The chain combines TRBV11-2 with TRBJ2-7; tentative D call: TRBD1 (5 bases). V was trimmed by 5 bases and J by 5 bases, leaving 16 bases between them. Per the germline V gene, CDR1 is SGHAT and CDR2 is FQNNGV. CDR3 length equals 14 residues. The DNA of the CDR3 is TGTGCCAGCAGCCCCTGGGGCTCTGGGAACGAGCAGTACTTC. It translates to CASSPWGSGNEQYF.